Listed below are T cell receptor beta chains from one sample, sequenced in a study of shared clonotypes between healthy human individuals. Some clones are missing from TCRdb's copy, which holds only in-frame ones; the method was immunoSEQ multiplex PCR. The table lists about 1,900,000 clones, over 85% of them singletons. Material for sequencing was naive CD8+ T cells sorted from blood. The source is a young man in good health. CDR3s include the opening cysteine and the closing phenylalanine or tryptophan. The D gene is left open where the match is weak. For some rows the clone size is stated as once, few or many, or as a class when expanded; others skip it.

abundance: .; d_gene: .; v_gene: TRBV19; j_gene: TRBJ2-5; CDR3aa: CASSIGSGPQETQYF; CDR3nt: TGTGCCAGTAGTATAGGCTCGGGGCCGCAAGAGACCCAGTACTTC
abundance: .; d_gene: TRBD2; v_gene: TRBV7-9; j_gene: TRBJ2-3; CDR3aa: CASSLSVSGSSDTQYF; CDR3nt: TGTGCCAGCAGCTTATCGGTTAGCGGGAGTTCAGATACGCAGTATTTT
abundance: once; d_gene: .; v_gene: TRBV19; j_gene: TRBJ1-5; CDR3aa: CASIRSTAGNQPQHF; CDR3nt: TGTGCCAGTATCCGAAGCACGGCTGGGAATCAGCCCCAGCATTTT
abundance: .; d_gene: .; v_gene: TRBV7-2; j_gene: TRBJ2-7; CDR3aa: CASSLGGSGYEQYF; CDR3nt: TGTGCCAGCAGCTTAGGTGGGAGTGGGTACGAGCAGTACTTC
abundance: .; d_gene: TRBD2; v_gene: TRBV30; j_gene: TRBJ2-1; CDR3aa: CAWSGPGLAAYNEQFF; CDR3nt: TGTGCCTGGAGTGGCCCAGGACTAGCGGCCTACAATGAGCAGTTCTTC
abundance: .; d_gene: .; v_gene: TRBV2; j_gene: TRBJ2-4; CDR3aa: CASTEGQGAKNIQYF; CDR3nt: TGTGCCAGCACCGAGGGGCAGGGGGCCAAAAACATTCAGTACTTC
abundance: .; d_gene: TRBD2; v_gene: TRBV7-9; j_gene: TRBJ2-1; CDR3aa: CASSLARGVAYNEQFF; CDR3nt: TGTGCCAGCAGCCTAGCCCGGGGGGTTGCCTACAATGAGCAGTTCTTC
abundance: .; d_gene: .; v_gene: TRBV5-4; j_gene: TRBJ1-5; CDR3aa: CASSLGAGQPQHF; CDR3nt: TGTGCCAGCAGCTTGGGGGCAGGCCAGCCCCAGCATTTT
abundance: .; d_gene: .; v_gene: TRBV15; j_gene: TRBJ2-1; CDR3aa: CATSRGLEGLDEQFF; CDR3nt: TGTGCCACCAGCAGAGGGCTAGAGGGTTTGGATGAGCAGTTCTTC
abundance: .; d_gene: TRBD2; v_gene: TRBV5-4; j_gene: TRBJ2-1; CDR3aa: CASSSFPGLAGDEQFF; CDR3nt: TGTGCCAGCAGCTCATTCCCGGGACTAGCGGGAGATGAGCAGTTCTTC
abundance: .; d_gene: TRBD2; v_gene: TRBV6-1; j_gene: TRBJ2-7; CDR3aa: CASSDWRESYEQYF; CDR3nt: TGTGCCAGCAGTGATTGGCGGGAGTCCTACGAGCAGTACTTC
abundance: .; d_gene: TRBD2; v_gene: TRBV4-3; j_gene: TRBJ2-7; CDR3aa: CASSQGVSGSYEQYF; CDR3nt: TGCGCCAGCAGCCAAGGTGTGAGCGGGAGCTACGAGCAGTACTTC
abundance: .; d_gene: TRBD2; v_gene: TRBV11-2; j_gene: TRBJ2-1; CDR3aa: CASSLTSGGASYNEQFF; CDR3nt: TGTGCCAGCAGTTTGACTAGCGGGGGGGCTTCATACAATGAGCAGTTCTTC
abundance: .; d_gene: .; v_gene: TRBV9; j_gene: TRBJ2-1; CDR3aa: CASSVAGPSYNEQFF; CDR3nt: TGTGCCAGCAGCGTCGCGGGGCCCTCCTACAATGAGCAGTTCTTC
abundance: .; d_gene: .; v_gene: TRBV6-1; j_gene: TRBJ2-1; CDR3aa: CASSEIGRSYNEQFF; CDR3nt: TGTGCCAGCAGTGAAATAGGGAGGTCCTACAATGAGCAGTTCTTC
abundance: .; d_gene: TRBD1; v_gene: TRBV4-1; j_gene: TRBJ1-2; CDR3aa: CASSPGQGLYGYTF; CDR3nt: TGCGCCAGCAGCCCTGGACAGGGTCTATATGGCTACACCTTC
abundance: .; d_gene: .; v_gene: TRBV19; j_gene: TRBJ2-7; CDR3aa: CASRDATYEQYF; CDR3nt: TGTGCCAGTAGGGACGCCACCTACGAGCAGTACTTC
abundance: once; d_gene: TRBD1; v_gene: TRBV28; j_gene: TRBJ2-2; CDR3aa: CASSFQPDRGEDNTGELFF; CDR3nt: TGTGCCAGCAGTTTTCAACCGGACAGGGGGGAGGATAACACCGGGGAGCTGTTTTTT
abundance: .; d_gene: .; v_gene: TRBV27; j_gene: TRBJ2-1; CDR3aa: CASSLSQGYYNEQFF; CDR3nt: TGTGCCAGCAGTTTGTCGCAGGGGTACTACAATGAGCAGTTCTTC
abundance: .; d_gene: TRBD1; v_gene: TRBV6-5; j_gene: TRBJ2-4; CDR3aa: CASSYSPGQGNIQYF; CDR3nt: TGTGCCAGCAGTTACTCACCGGGACAGGGGAACATTCAGTACTTC
abundance: .; d_gene: TRBD2; v_gene: TRBV7-9; j_gene: TRBJ2-3; CDR3aa: CASSLNHLAGEEYTQYF; CDR3nt: TGTGCCAGCAGCCTAAACCACCTAGCGGGAGAGGAATATACGCAGTATTTT
abundance: .; d_gene: .; v_gene: TRBV2; j_gene: TRBJ1-6; CDR3aa: CASSEGLEYNSPLHF; CDR3nt: TGTGCCAGCAGTGAAGGCCTCGAGTATAATTCACCCCTCCACTTT
abundance: .; d_gene: .; v_gene: TRBV7-9; j_gene: TRBJ1-3; CDR3aa: CASSLASSGNTIYF; CDR3nt: TGTGCCAGCAGCTTAGCCAGCTCTGGAAACACCATATATTTT
abundance: .; d_gene: .; v_gene: TRBV2; j_gene: TRBJ1-6; CDR3aa: CASGDGSHNSPLHF; CDR3nt: TGTGCCAGCGGGGACGGGTCTCATAATTCACCCCTCCACTTT
abundance: .; d_gene: .; v_gene: TRBV5-4; j_gene: TRBJ1-1; CDR3aa: CASSLDRASTEAFF; CDR3nt: TGTGCCAGCAGCTTGGACAGGGCGTCCACTGAAGCTTTCTTT
abundance: .; d_gene: .; v_gene: TRBV6-5; j_gene: TRBJ2-1; CDR3aa: CASKGPGTDEQFF; CDR3nt: TGTGCCAGCAAGGGTCCCGGGACGGATGAGCAGTTCTTC
abundance: .; d_gene: .; v_gene: TRBV7-9; j_gene: TRBJ1-1; CDR3aa: CASSHGTTEAFF; CDR3nt: TGTGCCAGCAGCCATGGGACAACCGAAGCTTTCTTT
abundance: .; d_gene: .; v_gene: TRBV19; j_gene: TRBJ2-3; CDR3aa: CASSITGKETDTQYF; CDR3nt: TGTGCCAGTAGTATAACAGGGAAGGAGACAGATACGCAGTATTTT
abundance: .; d_gene: .; v_gene: TRBV10-1; j_gene: TRBJ2-7; CDR3aa: CASSEGVTYEQYF; CDR3nt: TGCGCCAGCAGTGAAGGAGTTACCTACGAGCAGTACTTC
abundance: .; d_gene: .; v_gene: TRBV2; j_gene: TRBJ2-7; CDR3aa: CASSEGPGRITYEQYF; CDR3nt: TGTGCCAGCAGTGAGGGGCCAGGGCGGATTACCTACGAGCAGTACTTC
abundance: .; d_gene: .; v_gene: TRBV10-2; j_gene: TRBJ2-2; CDR3aa: CASSGGTGELFF; CDR3nt: TGCGCCAGCAGTGGAGGGACCGGGGAGCTGTTTTTT
abundance: .; d_gene: TRBD2; v_gene: TRBV5-4; j_gene: TRBJ2-5; CDR3aa: CASSGGLDGYQETQYF; CDR3nt: TGTGCCAGCAGCGGGGGACTAGATGGATACCAAGAGACCCAGTACTTC
abundance: .; d_gene: .; v_gene: TRBV4-1; j_gene: TRBJ2-1; CDR3aa: CASSLVTNMVSSYNEQFF; CDR3nt: TGCGCCAGCAGCCTAGTGACTAATATGGTAAGCTCCTACAATGAGCAGTTCTTC
abundance: .; d_gene: .; v_gene: TRBV2; j_gene: TRBJ2-7; CDR3aa: CASNGRDGLEEQYF; CDR3nt: TGTGCCAGCAACGGCCGGGACGGCCTTGAGGAGCAGTACTTC
abundance: .; d_gene: TRBD2; v_gene: TRBV7-2; j_gene: TRBJ2-5; CDR3aa: CRGGQETQYF; CDR3nt: TGTCGGGGGGGCCAAGAGACCCAGTACTTC
abundance: .; d_gene: TRBD1; v_gene: TRBV23-1; j_gene: TRBJ2-7; CDR3aa: CASRGAETGPEQYF; CDR3nt: TGCGCCAGCAGGGGGGCTGAGACAGGGCCCGAGCAGTACTTC
abundance: .; d_gene: TRBD1; v_gene: TRBV5-4; j_gene: TRBJ2-5; CDR3aa: CASSLKDRGRWETQYF; CDR3nt: TGTGCCAGCAGCTTAAAAGACAGGGGGCGTTGGGAGACCCAGTACTTC
abundance: .; d_gene: .; v_gene: TRBV28; j_gene: TRBJ2-3; CDR3aa: CASSLGDLEADTQYF; CDR3nt: TGTGCCAGCAGTTTGGGGGACCTTGAGGCAGATACGCAGTATTTT
abundance: .; d_gene: TRBD1; v_gene: TRBV7-9; j_gene: TRBJ2-7; CDR3aa: CASSLIGTAYEQYF; CDR3nt: TGTGCCAGCAGCTTAATCGGGACAGCCTACGAGCAGTACTTC
abundance: .; d_gene: TRBD2; v_gene: TRBV29-1; j_gene: TRBJ2-7; CDR3aa: CSVESGVTSGSAYEQYF; CDR3nt: TGCAGCGTTGAAAGCGGGGTTACTAGCGGGAGTGCGTACGAGCAGTACTTC
abundance: .; d_gene: .; v_gene: TRBV11-2; j_gene: TRBJ2-7; CDR3aa: CASSLWRSSYEQYF; CDR3nt: TGTGCCAGCAGCTTATGGCGCAGCTCCTACGAGCAGTACTTC
abundance: .; d_gene: .; v_gene: TRBV27; j_gene: TRBJ2-7; CDR3aa: CASSFFRGEQYF; CDR3nt: TGTGCCAGCAGTTTTTTCAGGGGCGAGCAGTACTTC
abundance: .; d_gene: TRBD2; v_gene: TRBV6-6; j_gene: TRBJ2-7; CDR3aa: CASSYSAGGAYEQYF; CDR3nt: TGTGCCAGCAGTTACAGCGCGGGGGGAGCCTACGAGCAGTACTTC
abundance: .; d_gene: .; v_gene: TRBV11-2; j_gene: TRBJ1-6; CDR3aa: CASSLDKGWVRSPLHF; CDR3nt: TGTGCCAGCAGCTTAGATAAGGGATGGGTGAGGTCACCCCTCCACTTT
abundance: .; d_gene: TRBD1; v_gene: TRBV18; j_gene: TRBJ2-7; CDR3aa: CASSQRDRGSYEQYF; CDR3nt: TGTGCCAGCTCTCAACGGGACAGGGGTTCCTACGAGCAGTACTTC
abundance: .; d_gene: TRBD1; v_gene: TRBV5-1; j_gene: TRBJ2-2; CDR3aa: CASSPGQGAVGGELFF; CDR3nt: TGCGCCAGCAGCCCGGGACAGGGGGCTGTAGGCGGGGAGCTGTTTTTT
abundance: .; d_gene: .; v_gene: TRBV30; j_gene: TRBJ2-1; CDR3aa: CAWSLSPYNEQFF; CDR3nt: TGTGCCTGGAGTCTATCCCCCTACAATGAGCAGTTCTTC
abundance: .; d_gene: TRBD2; v_gene: TRBV27; j_gene: TRBJ2-2; CDR3aa: CASRTGGRTGELFF; CDR3nt: TGTGCCAGCAGAACGGGGGGAAGAACCGGGGAGCTGTTTTTT
abundance: .; d_gene: .; v_gene: TRBV4-2; j_gene: TRBJ1-3; CDR3aa: CASSQYAPRGPSGNTIYF; CDR3nt: TGTGCCAGCAGCCAATACGCCCCCAGGGGTCCCTCTGGAAACACCATATATTTT
abundance: .; d_gene: TRBD2; v_gene: TRBV7-2; j_gene: TRBJ2-7; CDR3aa: CASSLAGLAGGEQYF; CDR3nt: TGTGCCAGCAGCTTAGCTGGGCTAGCGGGGGGCGAGCAGTACTTC
abundance: .; d_gene: .; v_gene: TRBV11-3; j_gene: TRBJ1-1; CDR3aa: CASSRGGGGEAFF; CDR3nt: TGTGCCAGCAGCCGCGGGGGGGGAGGCGAAGCTTTCTTT
abundance: .; d_gene: TRBD2; v_gene: TRBV7-9; j_gene: TRBJ2-5; CDR3aa: CASSLGGEETQYF; CDR3nt: TGTGCCAGCAGCTTGGGAGGGGAAGAGACCCAGTACTTC
abundance: .; d_gene: .; v_gene: TRBV6-1; j_gene: TRBJ2-7; CDR3aa: CASSGLGVYEQYF; CDR3nt: TGTGCCAGCAGTGGACTGGGGGTCTACGAGCAGTACTTC